This T cell receptor (beta chain) emerged from a study of cytomegalovirus exposure and HLA in healthy donors (dated by TCRdb to the late 2010s). Concerning the study at large: An earlier analysis of approximately 590 of the donors reported 250 to 300 Gb of sequence data and around 120 million unique TCR beta sequences from 150 million to 200 million T cells. An early release covering roughly 600 HLA-typed donors comprised approximately 300 gigabases of sequencing data and tens of millions of unique TCR sequences. Among the roughly 390 genotyped donors, around 81% belonged to the genetic ancestry cluster associated with self-reported Caucasian donors. The aim of the study was to test whether cataloging public T cell receptors could identify signatures of past pathogen exposure. The study profiled the T cell repertoires of 666 subjects by immunosequencing and related them to cytomegalovirus serostatus. Along with the approximately 600-subject first cohort, a separate validation cohort of some 130 different subjects was used. To predict cytomegalovirus infection status, the study combined high-throughput TCR immunosequencing, statistical association of individual TCRs with disease status, and machine learning. A later analysis re-analyzed previously published TCR beta repertoires from roughly 630 donors and added high-resolution HLA genotyping to study TCR occurrence patterns. Rather than drawing on any new phenotypic data, the later analysis identified candidate immune exposures from TCR beta sequences and the way those sequences occurred across donors. An earlier analysis of about 600 of the donors used high-throughput TCR beta sequencing to judge whether each TCR beta V gene segment behaved as functional or pseudogenic. Donor age, sex, ethnicity and CMV serostatus were compiled alongside the repertoire data. Genome-wide SNP genotypes for about three fifths of the 666 donors were used in a later genetic analysis, which treated that subset as a discovery cohort. Every repertoire in the discovery cohort had been generated on one and the same sequencing platform. Class I and class II HLA loci were covered by the typing at four-digit resolution. Typing coverage varied by locus: roughly 629-630 donors for A, B, C, DRB1 and DQB1; roughly 520 for DQA1; 606 for DPA1; around 490 for DPB1. About five DR-DQ haplotypes were handled as single units for association and clustering, since linkage in the cohort was strong. Across 300 to 500 genotyped donors of the cohort, an average of about 240,000 unique TCR beta nucleotide sequences per donor were sequenced, and around 20% of those sequences were non-productive.

Libraries were made using the immunoSEQ multiplex PCR assay. A mixture of 60 forward primers for TCR Vbeta segments and 13 reverse primers for TCR Jbeta segments was used in the multiplex PCR. The CDR3 region of rearranged TCR beta genes was amplified from genomic DNA by a multiplex PCR assay. Amplified TCR beta libraries were sequenced as 87-base-pair reads on the Illumina HiSeq System. The paper's data handling went like this. Across the 600 to 700 repertoires, a later analysis counted 75 million to 90 million unique TCR beta chains, approximately 12 million of which were shared by at least two donors. A nearest-neighbor algorithm error-corrected the raw reads and collapsed the reads into unique sequences, merging closely related sequences to remove PCR and sequencing errors. V, D and J gene segments were assigned by aligning CDR3 sequences to IMGT reference sequences. For a sequence to be retained, a match of at least six nucleotides to both a V gene segment and a J gene segment was required. A rearrangement counted as productive if the CDR3 had no stop codons and remained in frame with V and J, and every other rearrangement counted as non-productive. CDR3 was defined according to IMGT convention as the region running from the second conserved V-encoded cysteine to the conserved J-encoded phenylalanine. In an earlier analysis of 550 to 650 of the donors, sequences lacking an unambiguous match to a single V gene segment were excluded. An earlier analysis of 500 to 600 of the donors classified V segments as functional when productive rearrangements were above 56.7% and as segregating when the standard deviation between donors was above 5%. A statistical classification framework was developed to diagnose cytomegalovirus status using the catalog of TCR beta chain sequences. V and J gene assignment, in a later analysis, came from comparing TCR nucleotide sequences with IMGT/GENE-DB human TR gene sequences. The TCRdist pipeline was used in a later analysis to assign CDR3 sequences and most-parsimonious VDJ recombination scenarios. In a later analysis, every TCR beta chain was defined by the combination of its CDR3 amino acid sequence and its V-gene family, and reads without a unique V-gene family were dropped. To address suspected cross-contamination and a sequencing artifact, a later analysis removed roughly 580 highly shared, low-generation-probability nucleotide sequences. For each public chain, a later analysis derived a clonal expansion index from normalized ranks of inferred template counts within each repertoire. A later analysis computed generation probabilities with a VDJ recombination model fitted to out-of-frame rearrangements, and checked the results against IGoR. A later analysis scored TCR-TCR, TCR-HLA and TCR-CMV co-occurrence with hypergeometric tests, applying a repertoire-size bias correction to TCR pairs. A later analysis estimated false discovery rates by permuting HLA or CMV assignments 20 times. In a later analysis, co-occurring TCRs were grouped using DBSCAN, with TCRdist sequence similarity added in when clustering inside HLA-allele-positive subsets. Co-occurrence clustering excluded repertoires with fewer than 30,000 or more than 120,000 public chains, plus five with anomalous nucleotide sharing. This is the immuneACCESS table as TCRdb keeps it, with only in-frame sequences that have V and J called. A part of the clones is gone; compared with another copy, unresolved V genes explain less than half, and the rest is unexplained. That table supplies the V and J calls and clone size; D and trimming were determined from the DNA. For this sample there are under 150,000 clones; about 79% appear just once. The top ten clones comprise 2% to 3% of the sample.

Broad study findings and their caveats: While some public TCRs were present in many individuals, most TCR sequences turned up only very rarely across donors. In a later genetic analysis, fewer N-insertions in productive TCRs were reported among donors in an Asian-associated ancestry cluster than the approximately 710-donor mean. Correlated functional status among segregating V segments might be attributable to linkage disequilibrium, but an unknown experimental factor could not be ruled out. In a later analysis, TCR association rates were found to vary across HLA loci, with the most associated TCRs seen for DRB1 alleles and the fewest for HLA-C alleles. In a later analysis, HLA-associated TCR beta chains showed more clonal expansion and lower generation probabilities than non-associated chains that were equally common. The classifier was reported to diagnose cytomegalovirus status with high specificity and sensitivity in both the original and validation cohorts. Because the 87-base-pair reads could not distinguish some IMGT-functional V segments, including TRBV6-2 and TRBV6-3, those segments were excluded. Immune exposure information for the cohort was limited to CMV serostatus. A group of highly shared sequence variants was considered likely to be a technical artifact of the sequencing pipeline. Roughly uniform sequencing depth across donors was assumed in presence/absence analyses, although this assumption may not hold. Because HLA typing was missing for some donors at each locus, association tests included only the typed subset. About 17 rarely observed V segments, including chromosome 9 orphons, were excluded from the earlier analysis of some 590 of the donors because counts were too low. Specific HLA alleles were associated with 16,951 TCR beta sequences at a false discovery rate of 0.05 in a later analysis. V-gene and J-gene trimming of TCR beta chains was associated with a missense DCLRE1C variant in a later genetic analysis, and the association was replicated in an independent cohort. A further reported finding was that TCR beta sequences accurately predicted the HLA-A and HLA-B alleles for most subjects in the first cohort. Strong co-occurrence of HLA alleles, especially DR and DQ, made assigning TCR associations to individual alleles difficult. The study gave a list of 150 to 200 TCR beta chains associated with cytomegalovirus. A later analysis reported that several top co-occurrence clusters appeared linked to parvovirus B19, influenza, CMV and Epstein-Barr virus. In a later analysis, most CMV-associated TCR beta chains were found to appear HLA-restricted, with HLA associations seemingly driven largely by CMV exposure. This cohort had only TCR beta chains sequenced, and the lack of alpha or paired-chain data limited which features could be detected. In an earlier analysis of some 500 of the donors, most TCR beta V segments appeared in productive rearrangements about 87% or about 30% of the time, broadly matching IMGT annotations. In vitro tests confirmed that a few of the cytomegalovirus-associated TCR beta chains recognize cytomegalovirus antigens. The authors suggested that the approach could potentially be generalized to other disease states and immunological phenotypes.

From cysteine to phenylalanine, the CDR3 is 12 amino acids long. The read is trimmed to its CDR3 DNA, 36 bases read in frame from base 1. The germline V gene sets CDR1 to SNHLY and CDR2 to FYNNEI. V and J are truncated by 11 bases and 1 base respectively, leaving an intervening sequence of 11 bases. In this sample, this clone turned up once. This clone's antigen is unknown. No much larger clone exists at a distance of one base, and base qualities are not known. The sample contains more than one DNA sequence encoding this CDR3. The cohort was made up of around 720 healthy bone marrow donors. At the time of sampling, every cohort member was nominally healthy, though immune exposures that went unrecorded were likely present. The donor tested CMV seronegative, placing the donor among the 350 or so seronegative members of the cohort. A peripheral blood sample was provided by each donor, and peripheral blood mononuclear cells were used for TCR beta sequencing. The Qiagen DNeasy Blood Extraction Kit was used to extract genomic DNA from the blood cell samples.

The sequenced sample was PBMCs. This TCR derives from a man aged 45-65 years in good health and CMV-seronegative. Rearrangement joined TRBV2 to TRBJ1-1; D gene: possibly TRBD1, on 5 matching bases. The CDR3 sequence is CAFRQGNTEAFF. The DNA sequence reads TGTGCCTTTCGGCAGGGGAACACTGAAGCTTTCTTT.